The 31 T cell receptor beta chains below come from one sample, sequenced in a study of cytomegalovirus exposure and HLA in healthy donors. The PCR employed 60 Vbeta primers together with 13 Jbeta primers. Data came from immunoSEQ multiplex PCR; TCRdb stores just in-frame clones and leaves some out. The sample carries some 140,000 clones, approximately 74% recorded once. Sequences were obtained from PBMCs. The receptors originated from a man younger than 40 in good health and CMV-seronegative.

This clone has only one observation. The chain recombines TRBV4-3 with TRBJ2-5; D is uncertain. The DNA end is more similar to TRBJ2-7, so the J call may be wrong. The length of the CDR3 is 14 residues. CDR1 LGHNA and CDR2 YSLEER come from the germline V gene. The CDR3, as DNA: TGCGCCAGCAGCCAGGGCCGTGGATCCTACGAGCAGTACTTC. Protein sequence: CASSQGRGSYEQYF.

This chain joins TRBV6-1 and TRBJ2-7; D is possibly TRBD1 (6 bases). Germline V gene data show CDR1 as MNHNS and CDR2 as SASEGT. This CDR3 is built from 16 residues. Trimming shortened V by 4 bases and J by 4 bases, and 20 bases separated the two germline ends. The CDR3 protein is CASSVGRGPKGYEQYF. The DNA of the CDR3 is TGTGCCAGCAGTGTCGGCAGGGGCCCCAAAGGTTACGAGCAGTACTTC.

By its share, this clone is medium-sized (0.01 to 0.1%). The chain has TRBV28 and TRBJ2-5, with 7 bases that match TRBD2. Looked up from germline, CDR1 is MDHEN and CDR2 is SYDVKM. The J segment lost 3 bases and the V segment lost 3 bases, leaving 10 bases of the junction unmatched. This CDR3 is 16 amino acids long. The CDR3 DNA follows: TGTGCCAGCAGTTTGGGGACTGGGCTAGCGGAAGAGACCCAGTACTTC. The encoded protein is CASSLGTGLAEETQYF. Drawing the rest from reference TRBV28 and TRBJ2-5, the complete variable domain is DVKVTQSSRYLVKRTGEKVFLECVQDMDHENMFWYRQDPGLGLRLIYFSYDVKMKEKGDIPEGYSVSREKKERFSLILESASTNQTSMYLCASSLGTGLAEETQYFGPGTRLLVL.

The chain links TRBV2 to TRBJ1-2, with a weak D call TRBD1 (5 bases). V shed 7 bases and J shed 4 bases, with 16 bases lying between them. The V gene's germline CDR1 is SNHLY and CDR2 FYNNEI. The CDR3 is 14 amino acids. The DNA for the CDR3 is TGTGCCAGCACTGAGCGGGACTTCGGCTATGGCTACACCTTC. Its protein is CASTERDFGYGYTF.

This clone was counted between two and nine times. CDR3 bases: TGTGCCAGCAGTCTACAGGGTGTTGGGAATTCACCCCTCCACTTT. Translated: CASSLQGVGNSPLHF. The chain carries TRBV2 and TRBJ1-6; D possibly corresponds to TRBD1 (6 bases). V shed 5 bases and J shed 7 bases, with 15 bases lying between them. This CDR3 has 15 amino acids. Germline V gene data show CDR1 as SNHLY and CDR2 as FYNNEI.

The V and J genes are TRBV18 and TRBJ2-3; D is unclear. Trimming shortened V by 6 bases and J by 0 bases, and 10 bases separated the two germline ends. This CDR3 is built from 14 residues. CDR1 is KGHSH, CDR2 LQKENI, per germline. CDR3 in DNA: TGTGCCAGCTCCCCTTTGTCTAGCACAGATACGCAGTATTTT. Its protein is CASSPLSSTDTQYF.

This clone occurred once. The rearrangement uses TRBV2 and TRBJ2-1, with no clear D. CDR3 size: 12 residues. The ends were cut back, 3 bases at V and 10 bases at J, with 10 bases in the middle. Germline V gene sequence: CDR1 SNHLY, CDR2 FYNNEI. The CDR3 spells CASSDFSTEQFF. CDR3 sequence (DNA): TGTGCCAGCAGTGATTTCAGTACAGAGCAGTTCTTC.

The rearrangement joins TRBV5-1 to TRBJ1-2; 10 positions match TRBD1. The trim removed 0 bases at V and 4 bases at J, leaving 3 bases unmatched. The CDR3 has 15 amino acids. Germline V gives CDR1 SGHRS, CDR2 YFSETQ. The CDR3 reads CASSLGDRGIYGYTF. The CDR3, as DNA: TGCGCCAGCAGCTTGGGGGACAGGGGCATCTATGGCTACACCTTC.

This sequence joins TRBV7-8 and TRBJ2-7; D not resolved. The V and J ends lost 2 bases and 3 bases respectively, with 8 bases between them. Germline CDR1 and CDR2: SGHVS and FQNEAQ. This CDR3 contains 13 residues. In DNA form, the CDR3 reads TGTGCCAGCAGCTTAATTGGCAACTACGAGCAGTACTTC. This sequence encodes CASSLIGNYEQYF.

This clone was counted a single time. The rearrangement joins TRBV6-1 to TRBJ2-3, with a weak D call TRBD2 (6 bases). Germline CDR1 and CDR2: MNHNS and SASEGT. Trimming shortened V by 2 bases and J by 3 bases, and 12 bases separated the two germline ends. The CDR3 sequence is 15 residues long. The CDR3: CASSEQDYVTDTQYF. The CDR3 coding sequence is TGTGCCAGCAGTGAACAGGACTACGTTACAGATACGCAGTATTTT.

This clone has a single count. V and J are TRBV4-3 and TRBJ1-2, with a possible D match to TRBD1 (6 bases). V lost 0 bases, J lost 7 bases, and 6 bases lay in between. This CDR3 has 12 amino acids. Germline CDR1 LGHNA, CDR2 YSLEER. In DNA, the CDR3 is TGCGCCAGCAGCCAAGACAGGGGTGGCTACACCTTC. It yields the protein CASSQDRGGYTF.

The chain is built from TRBV7-2 and TRBJ2-3; weak D call: TRBD2 (5 bases). CDR3 length equals 14 residues. The germline V and J ends were trimmed by 4 bases and 2 bases, with 10 bases remaining between them. Germline V gene lookup returns CDR1 SGHTA and CDR2 FQGNSA. The CDR3: CASSSGIHTDTQYF. The CDR3 DNA is TGTGCCAGCAGCTCCGGGATCCACACAGATACGCAGTATTTT.

This rearrangement joins TRBV6-5 to TRBJ2-7; 7 bases match TRBD2. The CDR3 spans 13 residues. V lost 8 bases, J lost 3 bases, and 7 bases stayed unmatched. CDR1 is MNHEY, CDR2 SVGAGI, per germline. In DNA, the CDR3 is TGTGCCAGCGGACTAGAATGGGGCTACGAGCAGTACTTC. This gives the protein CASGLEWGYEQYF.

The chain uses TRBV15 and TRBJ2-7; 9 bases line up with TRBD1. There are 16 residues in the CDR3. V lost 0 bases to trimming and J lost 6 bases; unmatched junction nucleotides: 9. CDR1 is LNHNV and CDR2 is YYDKDF in the germline V gene (reference sequence). The CDR3, as DNA: TGTGCCACCAGCAGAGATCGAGGGACAGGGATTGGCGAGCAGTACTTC. It yields the protein CATSRDRGTGIGEQYF.

The chain couples TRBV29-1 to TRBJ2-3, with 8 bases identical to TRBD2. The CDR3 has 13 amino acids. The germline gives CDR1 SQVTM, CDR2 ANQGSEA. The V segment lost 5 bases and the J segment 6 bases; nucleotides outside the gene matches: 7. The CDR3 sequence: CSVNSGGPDTQYF. DNA for the CDR3: TGCAGCGTTAATTCGGGGGGGCCGGATACGCAGTATTTT.

The chain has TRBV6-1 and TRBJ1-2; D call uncertain. The germline V gene has CDR1 MNHNS and CDR2 SASEGT. The germline V and J ends were trimmed by 5 bases and 2 bases, with 6 bases remaining between them. The CDR3 has 12 amino acids. The CDR3 sequence is CASSRGNYGYTF. The CDR3 bases are TGTGCCAGCAGTCGAGGAAACTATGGCTACACCTTC.

This chain joins TRBV11-2 and TRBJ2-3; a weak D match, TRBD2 (6 bases). Germline lookup yields CDR1 SGHAT and CDR2 FQNNGV. V gave up 2 bases and J gave up 2 bases, with 11 bases separating them. CDR3 length equals 15 residues. DNA of the CDR3: TGTGCCAGCAGCTTAAGGGACTTCGACACAGATACGCAGTATTTT. This gives the protein CASSLRDFDTDTQYF.

The V call is TRBV6-1, the J call TRBJ1-2; unclear D gene. The CDR3 sequence is 15 residues long. Trimming took 5 bases from V and 4 from J, leaving 17 bases between them. The V gene's germline CDR1 is MNHNS and CDR2 SASEGT. CDR3 region: CASSPTPPGSYGYTF. CDR3 sequence (DNA): TGTGCCAGCAGTCCCACCCCCCCAGGAAGCTATGGCTACACCTTC.

CDR3 nucleotides: TGCAGCGTTGAGGCTAGCGGGCGTCCCTACGAGCAGTACTTC. It specifies CSVEASGRPYEQYF. The chain is built from TRBV29-1 and TRBJ2-7, with TRBD2 matching 8 bases. CDR1 and CDR2 from the germline V gene are SQVTM and ANQGSEA. The CDR3 runs to 14 residues. V was clipped by 3 bases and J by 2 bases; unmatched bases: 6.

The chain recombines TRBV29-1 with TRBJ2-3, with TRBD1 matching over 8 bases. CDR3 length: 16 residues. Germline V CDR1 and CDR2: SQVTM, ANQGSEA. V shed 1 base, J shed 1 base, and the junction held 7 bases outside the gene matches. Written as DNA, the CDR3 is TGCAGCGTTGAAGGACAGGGGCTTCAGGGCACAGATACGCAGTATTTT. Its protein product is CSVEGQGLQGTDTQYF.

This clone was seen just once. The chain links TRBV6-1 to TRBJ1-6; D remains unclear. Germline CDR1 and CDR2: MNHNS and SASEGT. This CDR3 is 14 amino acids long. V was cut by 6 bases and J by 9 bases, with 15 bases left in between. The CDR3: CASSPRTPGSPLHF. DNA for the CDR3: TGTGCCAGCAGCCCCCGGACTCCAGGTTCACCCCTCCACTTT.

V and J are TRBV7-2 and TRBJ1-1; D might be TRBD1 (5 bases). Germline CDR1 SGHTA, CDR2 FQGNSA. The CDR3 is made up of 14 amino acids. V lost 4 bases and J 0 bases, leaving 9 bases between the germline ends. The CDR3 sequence is CASSWAGVNTEAFF. The CDR3 coding sequence is TGTGCCAGCAGCTGGGCGGGGGTGAACACTGAAGCTTTCTTT. Complete variable domain (other parts from reference TRBV7-2 and TRBJ1-1): GAGVSQSPSNKVTEKGKDVELRCDPISGHTALYWYRQSLGQGLEFLIYFQGNSAPDKSGLPSDRFSAERTGGSVSTLTIQRTQQEDSAVYLCASSWAGVNTEAFFGQGTRLTVV.

V and J are TRBV10-3 and TRBJ2-3; D might be TRBD2 (5 bases). Trimming pared 0 bases from V and 0 bases from J, leaving 7 bases between. This CDR3 has 15 amino acids. Germline CDR1 reads ENHRY; CDR2 reads SYGVKD. CDR3 nucleotide sequence: TGTGCCATCAGTGAGTCAACGGGGAGCACAGATACGCAGTATTTT. Protein sequence: CAISESTGSTDTQYF.

The gene calls are TRBV28 and TRBJ1-2; 11 bases are a match to TRBD1. V was pared by 4 bases and J by 8 bases, with 6 bases of the junction left unmatched. This CDR3 is built from 14 residues. From germline, CDR1 is MDHEN and CDR2 SYDVKM. The CDR3 coding sequence is TGTGCCAGCAGTTCTGGACAGGGGGCGTCCGGCTACACCTTC. Protein sequence: CASSSGQGASGYTF.

For this clone: One end of the junction does not line up with germline, which may come from a read error. In DNA form, the CDR3 reads TGTGCCTGGACCAAGGGGGACAGTTCAAACTATGGCTACCCCTTC. Translation gives CAWTKGDSSNYGYPF. The chain employs TRBV30 and TRBJ1-2; TRBD1 agrees at 7 bases. Germline-derived CDR1 and CDR2 are GTSNPN and SVGIG (reference sequence). The CDR3 loop spans 15 amino acids.

This clone was seen a single time. A read error may account for a junction end that differs from germline. This rearrangement joins TRBV6-1 to TRBJ1-5; 7 bases agree with TRBD1. The CDR3 loop spans 15 amino acids. Germline values: CDR1 MNHNS, CDR2 SASEGT. The CDR3 sequence is CASSEWRGQDQPQNF. The DNA for the CDR3 is TGTGCCAGCAGTGAATGGAGGGGGCAAGATCAGCCCCAGAATTTT.

The genes are TRBV2 and TRBJ2-7, with TRBD1 as a possible D gene (5 bases). V dropped 4 bases and J dropped 4 bases, with 5 bases sitting between them. This CDR3 region has 11 residues. The germline V gene encodes CDR1 SNHLY and CDR2 FYNNEI. The DNA for the CDR3 is TGTGCCAGCAGTGCAGGGTACGAGCAGTACTTC. It translates to CASSAGYEQYF.

The chain carries TRBV30 and TRBJ1-1; D is possibly TRBD1 (5 bases). The CDR3 totals 12 residues. From germline, CDR1 is GTSNPN and CDR2 SVGIG (reference sequence). V was pared by 5 bases and J by 1 base, with 8 bases between. In DNA, the CDR3 is TGTGCCTGGGCCCAGGGGAACACTGAAGCTTTCTTT. Encoded protein: CAWAQGNTEAFF.

The V call is TRBV19, the J call TRBJ1-5, with 7 nucleotides matching TRBD1. Looked up from germline, CDR1 is LNHDA and CDR2 is SQIVND (reference sequence). The CDR3 sequence is 13 residues long. Losses at the gene ends were 6 bases for V and 6 bases for J; bases not matched to a gene: 5. Written as DNA, the CDR3 is TGTGCCAGTAGCAGACAGGGTGGTCAGCCCCAGCATTTT. This translates into CASSRQGGQPQHF.

This chain connects TRBV10-3 to TRBJ2-5; 8 bases map to TRBD1. The end of the DNA aligns better with TRBJ2-7, so the J call may be wrong. The CDR3 has 15 amino acids. The germline V gene has CDR1 ENHRY and CDR2 SYGVKD. CDR3 region: CAISESRRGPAEQYF. CDR3 nucleotides: TGTGCCATCAGTGAGTCGCGCAGGGGGCCTGCCGAGCAGTACTTC.

The chain recombines TRBV28 with TRBJ1-5, with TRBD1 as a possible D gene (5 bases). Germline CDR1 is MDHEN and CDR2 is SYDVKM. The CDR3 extends over 14 amino acids. Trimming pared 5 bases from V and 3 bases from J, leaving 11 bases between. The CDR3 DNA reads as TGTGCCAGCAGTAGGCGGGACTACAATCAGCCCCAGCATTTT. Its translation is CASSRRDYNQPQHF.